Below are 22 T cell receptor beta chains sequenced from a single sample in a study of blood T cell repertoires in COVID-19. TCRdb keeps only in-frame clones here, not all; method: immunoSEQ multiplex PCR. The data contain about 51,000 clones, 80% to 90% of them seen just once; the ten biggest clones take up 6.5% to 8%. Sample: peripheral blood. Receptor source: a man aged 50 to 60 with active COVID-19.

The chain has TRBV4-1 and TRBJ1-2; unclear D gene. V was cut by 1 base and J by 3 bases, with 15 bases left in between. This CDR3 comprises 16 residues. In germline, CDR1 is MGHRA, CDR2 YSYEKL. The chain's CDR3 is CASSQVDGRRDYGYTF. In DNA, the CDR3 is TGCGCCAGCAGCCAAGTGGATGGCCGGAGGGACTATGGCTACACCTTC.

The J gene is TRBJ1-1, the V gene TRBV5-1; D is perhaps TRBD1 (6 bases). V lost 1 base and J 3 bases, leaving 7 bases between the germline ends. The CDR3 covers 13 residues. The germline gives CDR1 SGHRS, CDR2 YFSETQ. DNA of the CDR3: TGCGCCAGCAGCTTGTCAGGGGACACTGAAGCTTTCTTT. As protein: CASSLSGDTEAFF.

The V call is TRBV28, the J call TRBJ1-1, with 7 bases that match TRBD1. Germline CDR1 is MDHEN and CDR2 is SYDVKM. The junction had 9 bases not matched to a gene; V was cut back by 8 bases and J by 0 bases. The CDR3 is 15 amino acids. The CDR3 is CASGSQGGMNTEAFF. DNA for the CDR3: TGTGCCAGCGGAAGTCAGGGGGGCATGAACACTGAAGCTTTCTTT. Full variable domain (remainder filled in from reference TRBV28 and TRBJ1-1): DVKVTQSSRYLVKRTGEKVFLECVQDMDHENMFWYRQDPGLGLRLIYFSYDVKMKEKGDIPEGYSVSREKKERFSLILESASTNQTSMYLCASGSQGGMNTEAFFGQGTRLTVV.

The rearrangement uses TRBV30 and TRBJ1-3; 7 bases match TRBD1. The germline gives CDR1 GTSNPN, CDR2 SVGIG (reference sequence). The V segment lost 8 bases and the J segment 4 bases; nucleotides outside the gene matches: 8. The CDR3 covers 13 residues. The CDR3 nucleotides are TGTGCCGGCCAGGGACAGCTCGGAAACACCATATATTTT. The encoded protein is CAGQGQLGNTIYF.

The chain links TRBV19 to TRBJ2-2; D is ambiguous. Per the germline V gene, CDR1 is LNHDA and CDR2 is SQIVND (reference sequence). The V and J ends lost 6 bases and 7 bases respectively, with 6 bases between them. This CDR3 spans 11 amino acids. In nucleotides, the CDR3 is TGTGCCAGTAGGTGGAGCGGGGAGCTGTTTTTT. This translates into CASRWSGELFF.

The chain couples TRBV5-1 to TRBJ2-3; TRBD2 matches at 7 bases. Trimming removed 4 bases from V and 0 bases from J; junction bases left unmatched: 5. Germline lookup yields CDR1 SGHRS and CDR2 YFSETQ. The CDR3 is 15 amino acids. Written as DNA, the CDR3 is TGCGCCAGCAGCCCCGGCGGGGGAAGCACAGATACGCAGTATTTT. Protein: CASSPGGGSTDTQYF.

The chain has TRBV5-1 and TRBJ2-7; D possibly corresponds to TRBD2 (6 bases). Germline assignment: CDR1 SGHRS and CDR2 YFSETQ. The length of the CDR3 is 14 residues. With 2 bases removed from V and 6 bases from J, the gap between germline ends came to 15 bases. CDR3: CASSFGRREGEQYF. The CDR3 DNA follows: TGCGCCAGCAGCTTTGGTAGGCGGGAAGGCGAGCAGTACTTC.

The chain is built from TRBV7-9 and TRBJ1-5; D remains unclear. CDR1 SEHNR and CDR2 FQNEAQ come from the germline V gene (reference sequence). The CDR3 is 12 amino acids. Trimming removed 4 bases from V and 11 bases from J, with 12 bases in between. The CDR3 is CASSSWEGAQHF. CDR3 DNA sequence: TGTGCCAGCAGCTCATGGGAGGGAGCCCAGCATTTT. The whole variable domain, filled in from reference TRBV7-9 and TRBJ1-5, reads DTGVSQNPRHKITKRGQNVTFRCDPISEHNRLYWYRQTLGQGPEFLTYFQNEAQLEKSRLLSDRFSAERPKGSFSTLEIQRTEQGDSAMYLCASSSWEGAQHFGDGTRLSIL.

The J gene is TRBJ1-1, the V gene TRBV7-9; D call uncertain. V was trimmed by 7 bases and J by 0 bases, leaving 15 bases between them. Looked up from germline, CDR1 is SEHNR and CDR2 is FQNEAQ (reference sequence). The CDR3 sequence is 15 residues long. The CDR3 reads CASTPAGRMNTEAFF. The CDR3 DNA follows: TGTGCCAGCACCCCAGCCGGCAGGATGAACACTGAAGCTTTCTTT.

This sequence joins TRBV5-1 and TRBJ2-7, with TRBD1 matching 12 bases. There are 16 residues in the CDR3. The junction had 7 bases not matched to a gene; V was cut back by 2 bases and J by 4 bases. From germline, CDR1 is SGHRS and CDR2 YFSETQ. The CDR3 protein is CASSFHGTGGGYEQYF. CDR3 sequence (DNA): TGCGCCAGCAGCTTCCACGGGACAGGGGGCGGGTACGAGCAGTACTTC.

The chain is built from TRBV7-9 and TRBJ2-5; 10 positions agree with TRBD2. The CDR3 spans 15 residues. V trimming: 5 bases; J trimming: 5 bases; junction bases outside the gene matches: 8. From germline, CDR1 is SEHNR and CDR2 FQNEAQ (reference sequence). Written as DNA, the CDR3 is TGTGCCAGCAGCCCTAGGACTAGCGGTAGGGAGACCCAGTACTTC. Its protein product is CASSPRTSGRETQYF. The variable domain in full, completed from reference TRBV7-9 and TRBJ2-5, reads DTGVSQNPRHKITKRGQNVTFRCDPISEHNRLYWYRQTLGQGPEFLTYFQNEAQLEKSRLLSDRFSAERPKGSFSTLEIQRTEQGDSAMYLCASSPRTSGRETQYFGPGTRLLVL.

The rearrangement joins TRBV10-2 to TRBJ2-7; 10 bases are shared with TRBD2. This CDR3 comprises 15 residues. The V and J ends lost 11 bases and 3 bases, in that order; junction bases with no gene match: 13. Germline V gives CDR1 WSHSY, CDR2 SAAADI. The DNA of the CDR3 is TGCGCCGCTTCAGTGGGACTAGCGCAAGGCTACGAGCAGTACTTC. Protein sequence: CAASVGLAQGYEQYF.

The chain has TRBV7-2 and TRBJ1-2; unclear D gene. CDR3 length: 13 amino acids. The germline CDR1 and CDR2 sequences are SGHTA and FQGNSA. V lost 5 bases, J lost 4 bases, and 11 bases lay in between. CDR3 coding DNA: TGTGCCAGCAGCCCGGGTGTCGCCTATGGCTACACCTTC. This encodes CASSPGVAYGYTF. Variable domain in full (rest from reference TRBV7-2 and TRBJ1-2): GAGVSQSPSNKVTEKGKDVELRCDPISGHTALYWYRQSLGQGLEFLIYFQGNSAPDKSGLPSDRFSAERTGGSVSTLTIQRTQQEDSAVYLCASSPGVAYGYTFGSGTRLTVV.

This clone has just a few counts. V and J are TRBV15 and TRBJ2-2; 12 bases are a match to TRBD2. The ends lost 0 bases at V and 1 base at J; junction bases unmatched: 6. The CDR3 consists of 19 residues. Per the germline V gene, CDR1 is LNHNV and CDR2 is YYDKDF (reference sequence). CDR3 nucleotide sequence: TGTGCCACCAGCAGAGATATTCCGGGACTAGCGGGGAACACCGGGGAGCTGTTTTTT. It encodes CATSRDIPGLAGNTGELFF.

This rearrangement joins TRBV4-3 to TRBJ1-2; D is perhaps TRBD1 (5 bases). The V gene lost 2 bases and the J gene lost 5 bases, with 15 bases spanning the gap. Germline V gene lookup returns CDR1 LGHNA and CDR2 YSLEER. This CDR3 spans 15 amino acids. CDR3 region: CASSQRRGGIYGYTF. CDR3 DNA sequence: TGCGCCAGCAGCCAACGACGGGGGGGGATTTATGGCTACACCTTC.

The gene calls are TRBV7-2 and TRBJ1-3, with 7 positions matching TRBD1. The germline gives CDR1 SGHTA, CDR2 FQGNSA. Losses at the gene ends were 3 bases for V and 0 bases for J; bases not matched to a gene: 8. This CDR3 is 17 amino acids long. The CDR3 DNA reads TGTGCCAGCAGCTTTACAGGGACAGCTAACTCTGGAAACACCATATATTTT. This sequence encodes CASSFTGTANSGNTIYF.

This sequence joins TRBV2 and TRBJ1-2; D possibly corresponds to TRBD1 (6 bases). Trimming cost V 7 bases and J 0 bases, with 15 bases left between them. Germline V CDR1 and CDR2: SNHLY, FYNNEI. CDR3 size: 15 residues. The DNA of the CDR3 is TGTGCCAGCACCTTGAACAGGGCACCTAACTATGGCTACACCTTC. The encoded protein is CASTLNRAPNYGYTF.

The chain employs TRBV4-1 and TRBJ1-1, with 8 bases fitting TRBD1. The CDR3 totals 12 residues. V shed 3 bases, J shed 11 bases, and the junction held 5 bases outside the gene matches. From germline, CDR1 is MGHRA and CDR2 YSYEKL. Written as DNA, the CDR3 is TGCGCCAGCAGCCAGGGGGGACAGGAGGCTTTCTTT. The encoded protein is CASSQGGQEAFF.

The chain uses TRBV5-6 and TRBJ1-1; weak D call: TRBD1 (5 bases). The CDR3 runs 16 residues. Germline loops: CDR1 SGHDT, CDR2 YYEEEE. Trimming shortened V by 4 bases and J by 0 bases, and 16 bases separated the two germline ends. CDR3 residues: CASSRMSGGMNTEAFF. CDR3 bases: TGTGCCAGCAGCCGGATGTCGGGGGGGATGAACACTGAAGCTTTCTTT.

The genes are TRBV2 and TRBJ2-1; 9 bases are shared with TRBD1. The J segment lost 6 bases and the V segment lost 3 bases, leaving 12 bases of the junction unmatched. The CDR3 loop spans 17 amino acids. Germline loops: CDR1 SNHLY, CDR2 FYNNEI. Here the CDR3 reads CASSEALSGQGSNEQFF. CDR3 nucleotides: TGTGCCAGCAGTGAGGCCCTATCGGGACAGGGTTCCAATGAGCAGTTCTTC. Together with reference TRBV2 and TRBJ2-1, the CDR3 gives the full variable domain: EPEVTQTPSHQVTQMGQEVILRCVPISNHLYFYWYRQILGQKVEFLVSFYNNEISEKSEIFDDQFSVERPDGSNFTLKIRSTKLEDSAMYFCASSEALSGQGSNEQFFGPGTRLTVL.

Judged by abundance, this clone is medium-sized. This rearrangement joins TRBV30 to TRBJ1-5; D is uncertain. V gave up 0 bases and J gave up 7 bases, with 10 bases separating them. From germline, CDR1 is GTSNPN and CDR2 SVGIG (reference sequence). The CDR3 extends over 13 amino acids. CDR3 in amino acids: CAWSVTPGQPQHF. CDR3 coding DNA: TGTGCCTGGAGTGTGACTCCGGGACAGCCCCAGCATTTT. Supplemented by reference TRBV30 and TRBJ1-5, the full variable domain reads SQTIHQWPATLVQPVGSPLSLECTVEGTSNPNLYWYRQAAGRGLQLLFYSVGIGQISSEVPQNLSASRPQDRQFILSSKKLLLSDSGFYLCAWSVTPGQPQHFGDGTRLSIL.

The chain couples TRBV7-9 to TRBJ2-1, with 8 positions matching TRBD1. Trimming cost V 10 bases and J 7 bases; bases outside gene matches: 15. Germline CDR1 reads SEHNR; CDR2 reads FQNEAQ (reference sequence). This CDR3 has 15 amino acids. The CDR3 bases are TGTGCCACCGGCGTACAGTCCTACAGGGGGAATGAGCAGTTCTTC. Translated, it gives CATGVQSYRGNEQFF.